Included here is one T cell receptor beta chain sequence, with context. Its antigen is not identified. CDR1 is SGHDT, CDR2 YYEEEE, per germline. This CDR3 has 15 amino acids. Trimming pared 0 bases from V and 1 base from J, leaving 5 bases between. These data originate in a study of Ad26.COV2.S vaccination and SARS-CoV-2 variants. The overall study: In the study, Ad26.COV2.S was injected intramuscularly once, or twice 56 days apart. The study, taken as a whole, reports: Comparable non-spike TCR breadth was observed in vaccine and placebo recipients.

Clones were sequenced by immunoSEQ multiplex PCR, and TCRdb holds only the in-frame ones, with some missing. The table has 350,000 to 500,000 clones, roughly 89% seen once; the top ten hold roughly 2.5%. The treatment denotes: roughly 19 received Ad26.COV2.S at low or high dose, single or two shots; roughly 5 received placebo; per-sample allocation not given. Samples came from day 63 after the first vaccine or placebo injection. The sequence was obtained from a person between 18 and 60 years old who received the Ad26.COV2.S COVID-19 vaccine or a placebo. Specimen: peripheral blood, collected in a trial of Ad26.COV2.S vaccine versus placebo. This chain connects TRBV5-6 to TRBJ2-6; D gene uncertain. CDR3 amino acids: CASSLGISGANVLTF. The DNA of the CDR3 is TGTGCCAGCAGCTTGGGGATTTCTGGGGCCAACGTCCTGACTTTC.